A single sample is the source of the 30 T cell receptor beta chains below, sequenced in a study of control samples from healthy donors and cancer patients. The protocol was immunoSEQ multiplex PCR, while the TCRdb copy is restricted to in-frame clones and leaves out a portion. The profile shows around 120,000 clones, around 87% of them singletons. The source material was blood. The receptors here all came from a man aged 55 to 70 in good health.

This rearrangement joins TRBV28 to TRBJ1-5, with D perhaps TRBD1 (5 bases). V was pared by 3 bases and J by 4 bases, with 16 bases between. CDR1 is MDHEN, CDR2 SYDVKM, per germline. The CDR3 consists of 16 residues. The CDR3 loop is CASSFFTGWGNQPQHF. CDR3 nucleotides: TGTGCCAGCAGTTTTTTCACAGGTTGGGGGAATCAGCCCCAGCATTTT.

The chain couples TRBV15 to TRBJ1-1; no clear D. In germline, CDR1 is LNHNV, CDR2 YYDKDF (reference sequence). Deletions cut 5 bases from V and 1 base from J, with 8 bases between. This CDR3 is built from 13 residues. The DNA for the CDR3 is TGTGCCACCAGCGTGACGGAGAACACTGAAGCTTTCTTT. It translates to CATSVTENTEAFF.

V and J are TRBV7-8 and TRBJ1-1; maybe TRBD1 (5 bases). This CDR3 comprises 15 residues. Trimming shortened V by 2 bases and J by 5 bases, and 15 bases separated the two germline ends. Per germline, CDR1 SGHVS and CDR2 FQNEAQ. The CDR3 loop reads CASSLSGGTGTEAFF. CDR3 in DNA: TGTGCCAGCAGCTTATCGGGCGGGACGGGTACTGAAGCTTTCTTT.

J is TRBJ2-7 and V is TRBV11-3; 8 positions agree with TRBD1. The CDR3 length is 12 residues. The germline V gene has CDR1 SGHNT and CDR2 YENEEA. The junction had 4 bases not matched to a gene; V was cut back by 5 bases and J by 7 bases. CDR3 DNA: TGTGCCAGCAGCCGGACAGGGAGGGAGCAGTACTTC. As protein: CASSRTGREQYF.

The chain has TRBV13 and TRBJ1-2; D ambiguous. V lost 5 bases to trimming and J lost 6 bases, with 10 bases between them. Germline lookup yields CDR1 PRHDT and CDR2 FYEKMQ (reference sequence). The CDR3 is 12 amino acids. The CDR3 protein is CASSERSDGYTF. The CDR3 region has the DNA TGTGCCAGCAGCGAACGGTCTGATGGCTACACCTTC.

The CDR3 region is CASSYAGDYGYTF. The CDR3 DNA sequence: TGTGCCAGCAGTTATGCAGGGGACTATGGCTACACCTTC. The gene calls are TRBV6-2 or TRBV6-3 and TRBJ1-2, with a tentative D call TRBD1 (6 bases). Germline V CDR1 and CDR2: MNHEY, SVGEGT. The CDR3 consists of 13 residues. Trimming removed 3 bases at V and 3 bases at J, with 8 bases between.

This clone has a single count. This chain uses TRBV6-1 with TRBJ1-1; tentative D call: TRBD1 (5 bases). This CDR3 spans 14 amino acids. Trimming took 1 base from V and 14 from J, leaving 20 bases between them. Germline CDR1 is MNHNS and CDR2 is SASEGT. This chain's CDR3 is CASSEDFYDDAGFF. For the CDR3, the DNA is TGTGCCAGCAGTGAAGATTTTTATGACGATGCAGGGTTCTTT.

This rearrangement joins TRBV30 to TRBJ1-3, with D perhaps TRBD1 (6 bases). Trimming removed 1 base from V and 0 bases from J, with 7 bases in between. In germline, CDR1 is GTSNPN, CDR2 SVGIG (reference sequence). The CDR3 runs to 14 residues. The DNA for the CDR3 is TGTGCCTGGAGTGGGACAGACTCTGGAAACACCATATATTTT. Its protein product is CAWSGTDSGNTIYF.

This clone came up a few times. One end of the junction varies from germline; a read error may be responsible. This rearrangement joins TRBV5-6 to TRBJ2-7, with 7 positions matching TRBD1. CDR1 and CDR2 (germline): SGHDT, YYEEEE. The CDR3 is 11 residues long. The chain's CDR3 is CASSLEGQYNF. DNA for the CDR3: TGTGCCAGCAGCTTGGAGGGACAGTACAACTTC.

The chain employs TRBV27 and TRBJ2-3, with 8 bases fitting TRBD1. This CDR3 comprises 14 residues. V dropped 6 bases and J dropped 2; count of bases not matched to a gene: 4. Germline CDR1 is MNHEY and CDR2 is SMNVEV (reference sequence). In DNA form, the CDR3 reads TGTGCCAGCAGCCTGGGACAGGCCACAGATACGCAGTATTTT. Translating gives CASSLGQATDTQYF.

The chain carries TRBV7-8 and TRBJ2-7, with D tentatively TRBD1 (5 bases). Germline V CDR1 and CDR2: SGHVS, FQNEAQ. V was trimmed by 5 bases and J by 9 bases, leaving 17 bases between them. This CDR3 has 13 amino acids. Here the CDR3 reads CASSHNRAGRQYF. CDR3 nucleotide sequence: TGTGCCAGCAGCCACAATCGGGCAGGGCGGCAGTACTTC.

The chain joins TRBV7-2 to TRBJ1-1; TRBD1 aligns across 7 bases. CDR3 length: 13 residues. Trimming removed 5 bases from V and 5 bases from J; junction bases left unmatched: 5. From germline, CDR1 is SGHTA and CDR2 FQGNSA. This CDR3 is CASSLGTVTEAFF. CDR3 sequence (DNA): TGTGCCAGCAGCCTGGGGACAGTGACTGAAGCTTTCTTT.

This clone was detected once. Here the CDR3 omits its conserved ending phenylalanine or tryptophan, so a read error is the likely source. The DNA is left out, because the CDR3 cannot be placed on it with certainty; the CDR3 is given as TCRdb lists it. The chain carries TRBV21-1 and TRBJ1-1; TRBD1, the D gene given by the table, was not confirmed from the DNA. TRBV21-1 is labeled a pseudogene. Inclusive of both ends, the CDR3 amounts to 14 amino acids. CDR3 loop: CASRSRTGGTEAFL.

The chain links TRBV6-5 to TRBJ2-2; no definite D call. The germline CDR1 and CDR2 sequences are MNHEY and SVGAGI. The CDR3 extends over 14 amino acids. V gave up 0 bases and J gave up 4 bases, with 6 bases separating them. The CDR3 protein is CASSYSGITGELFF. In nucleotides, the CDR3 is TGTGCCAGCAGTTACTCGGGAATCACCGGGGAGCTGTTTTTT.

V gene TRBV7-2 combines with J gene TRBJ1-4, with D possibly TRBD1 on 6 matching bases. The CDR3 is made up of 14 amino acids. With 3 bases removed from V and 3 bases from J, the gap between germline ends came to 8 bases. The germline V gene has CDR1 SGHTA and CDR2 FQGNSA. The CDR3 sequence: CASSFRGSNEKLFF. The DNA of the CDR3 is TGTGCCAGCAGCTTCAGGGGTTCTAATGAAAAACTGTTTTTT.

V usage is TRBV4-3 and J usage is TRBJ2-1; no clear D gene. Trimming took off 5 bases at V and 2 bases at J, with 1 base between the two ends. Per germline, CDR1 LGHNA and CDR2 YSLEER. The CDR3 sequence is 11 residues long. CDR3 nucleotide sequence: TGCGCCAGCAGCGCCTACAATGAGCAGTTCTTC. This sequence encodes CASSAYNEQFF.

This chain connects TRBV7-9 to TRBJ1-4; 9 bases are a match to TRBD1. The germline CDR1 and CDR2 sequences are SEHNR and FQNEAQ (reference sequence). The junction had 6 bases not matched to a gene; V was cut back by 5 bases and J by 5 bases. CDR3 length: 15 amino acids. The CDR3 loop reads CASSKGQGSNEKLFF. CDR3 nucleotide sequence: TGTGCCAGCAGCAAGGGACAGGGAAGCAATGAAAAACTGTTTTTT.

The CDR3 protein is CASSLGQGIHEQYF. The DNA of the CDR3 is TGTGCCAGCAGCCTAGGACAGGGGATCCACGAGCAGTACTTC. V is TRBV7-8 and J is TRBJ2-7; 9 positions match TRBD1. The CDR3 contains 14 residues. In germline, CDR1 is SGHVS, CDR2 FQNEAQ. After removal of 5 bases from V and 5 bases from J, the junction contained 7 bases not matched to a gene.

The sample holds one count of this clone. The rearrangement joins TRBV15 to TRBJ1-1; 8 bases are a match to TRBD1. The CDR3 totals 16 residues. The germline CDR1 and CDR2 sequences are LNHNV and YYDKDF (reference sequence). After removal of 0 bases from V and 4 bases from J, the junction contained 7 bases not matched to a gene. CDR3: CATSRDQGAAGTEAFF. In DNA, the CDR3 is TGTGCCACCAGCAGAGATCAGGGGGCGGCGGGCACTGAAGCTTTCTTT.

The CDR3 here is CASSQDPRDRDTDTQYF. CDR3 nucleotide sequence: TGCGCCAGCAGCCAAGATCCTCGGGACCGAGACACAGATACGCAGTATTTT. V gene TRBV4-3 combines with J gene TRBJ2-3; D possibly uses TRBD1 or TRBD2 (5 bases each). This CDR3 contains 17 residues. Germline V gene lookup returns CDR1 LGHNA and CDR2 YSLEER. V was clipped by 0 bases and J by 2 bases, with 15 bases between them.

The chain has TRBV5-8 and TRBJ1-2, with no clear D. V was clipped by 0 bases and J by 8 bases, with 14 bases between them. Germline values: CDR1 SGHTS, CDR2 YDEGEE. CDR3 length: 14 amino acids. The CDR3 DNA reads TGTGCCAGCAGCTTGGGGACGGCGACCGGCGGCTACACCTTC. Translating gives CASSLGTATGGYTF.

This clone was recorded a few times. The chain couples TRBV27 to TRBJ2-3; possible D gene TRBD2, 5 bases. Germline lookup yields CDR1 MNHEY and CDR2 SMNVEV (reference sequence). The V gene lost 1 base and the J gene lost 7 bases, with 9 bases spanning the gap. The CDR3 contains 13 residues. CDR3 in amino acids: CASSLLGGHTQYF. DNA for the CDR3: TGTGCCAGCAGTTTATTGGGCGGGCATACGCAGTATTTT.

The chain joins TRBV6-6 to TRBJ1-2; no firm D call. The germline V gene has CDR1 MNHNY and CDR2 SVGAGI (reference sequence). CDR3 length: 13 residues. Trimming left V 6 bases short and J 2 bases short, with 10 bases between. The CDR3 region is CASSTNGNYGYTF. DNA of the CDR3: TGTGCCAGCAGCACCAACGGGAACTATGGCTACACCTTC.

The J gene is TRBJ1-6, the V gene TRBV5-1; the match to TRBD1 covers 8 bases. Germline loops: CDR1 SGHRS, CDR2 YFSETQ. Trimming cost V 0 bases and J 1 base; bases outside gene matches: 3. This CDR3 contains 17 residues. CDR3 in amino acids: CASSLGQGLSYNSPLHF. For the CDR3, the DNA is TGCGCCAGCAGCTTGGGACAGGGGTTGTCCTATAATTCACCCCTCCACTTT.

The chain employs TRBV18 and TRBJ1-1; 12 bases are shared with TRBD1. This CDR3 region has 14 residues. The J segment lost 5 bases and the V segment lost 8 bases, leaving 6 bases of the junction unmatched. CDR1 and CDR2 from the germline V gene are KGHSH and LQKENI. Here the CDR3 reads CASHRGQGATEAFF. The CDR3 nucleotides are TGTGCCAGCCACCGGGGACAGGGGGCTACTGAAGCTTTCTTT.

This chain connects TRBV19 to TRBJ1-2, with 9 bases that match TRBD1. Germline lookup yields CDR1 LNHDA and CDR2 SQIVND (reference sequence). V lost 9 bases and J lost 7; bases outside the gene matches: 15. This CDR3 contains 15 residues. The CDR3 protein is CASKSGTGFSSGYTF. The DNA of the CDR3 is TGTGCCAGCAAGTCCGGGACAGGGTTTTCTAGTGGCTACACCTTC.

This sequence joins TRBV7-2 and TRBJ2-3; no definite D call. Germline values: CDR1 SGHTA, CDR2 FQGNSA. V was cut by 5 bases and J by 5 bases, with 20 bases left in between. The CDR3 length is 16 residues. CDR3 DNA: TGTGCCAGCAGCACGGGCGGCCTAGTGGCGAGAGATACGCAGTATTTT. This encodes CASSTGGLVARDTQYF.

The J gene is TRBJ2-1, the V gene TRBV6-4, with D perhaps matching TRBD1 (6 bases). The germline V gene encodes CDR1 MRHNA and CDR2 SNTAGT. V was pared by 6 bases and J by 4 bases, with 19 bases between. The CDR3 sequence is 16 residues long. CDR3 protein: CASSAQGTQTYNEQFF. CDR3 in DNA: TGTGCCAGCAGCGCTCAGGGGACACAAACTTACAATGAGCAGTTCTTC.

Written as DNA, the CDR3 is TGTGCCAGCAGCCAATCCAACCAGAACACTGAAGCTTTCTTT. Translating it yields CASSQSNQNTEAFF. The chain links TRBV16 to TRBJ1-1; D uncertain. CDR3 length equals 14 residues. V was cut by 0 bases and J by 1 base, with 6 bases left in between. The V gene's germline CDR1 is KGHSY and CDR2 FQNENV.

This clone came up once. V and J are TRBV7-2 and TRBJ1-5; D possibly corresponds to TRBD1 (5 bases). This CDR3 comprises 15 residues. V dropped 4 bases and J dropped 0 bases, with 10 bases sitting between them. Germline values: CDR1 SGHTA, CDR2 FQGNSA. The CDR3, as DNA: TGTGCCAGCAGCTCACAACAGGTTAGCAATCAGCCCCAGCATTTT. Its translation: CASSSQQVSNQPQHF.